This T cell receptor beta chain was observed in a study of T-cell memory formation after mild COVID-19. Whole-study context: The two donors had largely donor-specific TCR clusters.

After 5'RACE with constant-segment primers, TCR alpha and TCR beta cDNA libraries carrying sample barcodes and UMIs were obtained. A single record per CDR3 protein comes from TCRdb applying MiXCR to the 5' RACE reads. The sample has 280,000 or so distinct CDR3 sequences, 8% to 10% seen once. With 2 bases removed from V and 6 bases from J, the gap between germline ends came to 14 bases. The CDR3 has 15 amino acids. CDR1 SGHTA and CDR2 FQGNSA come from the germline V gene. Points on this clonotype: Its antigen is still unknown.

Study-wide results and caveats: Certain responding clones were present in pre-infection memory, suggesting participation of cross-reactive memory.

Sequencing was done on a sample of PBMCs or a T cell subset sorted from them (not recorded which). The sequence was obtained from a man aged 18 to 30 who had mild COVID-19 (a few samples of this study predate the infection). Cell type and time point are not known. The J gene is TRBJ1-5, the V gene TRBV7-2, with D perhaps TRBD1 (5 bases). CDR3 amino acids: CASSLSAGQIQPQHF. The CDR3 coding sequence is TGTGCCAGCAGCTTATCTGCAGGGCAGATTCAGCCCCAGCATTTT.